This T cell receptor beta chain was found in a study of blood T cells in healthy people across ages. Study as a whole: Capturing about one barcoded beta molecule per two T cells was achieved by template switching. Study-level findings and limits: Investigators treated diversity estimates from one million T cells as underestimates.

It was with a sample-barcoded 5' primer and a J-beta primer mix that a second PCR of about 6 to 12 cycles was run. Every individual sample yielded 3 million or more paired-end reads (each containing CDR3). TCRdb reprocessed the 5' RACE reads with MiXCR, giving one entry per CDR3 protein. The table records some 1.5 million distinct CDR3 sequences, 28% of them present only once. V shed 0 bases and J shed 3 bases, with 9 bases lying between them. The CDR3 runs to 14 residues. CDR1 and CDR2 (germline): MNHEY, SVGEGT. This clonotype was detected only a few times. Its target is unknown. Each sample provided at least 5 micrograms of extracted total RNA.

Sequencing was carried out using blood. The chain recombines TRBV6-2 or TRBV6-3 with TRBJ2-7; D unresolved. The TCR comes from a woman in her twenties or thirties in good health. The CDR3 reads CASSYSKVLYEQYF. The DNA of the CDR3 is TGTGCCAGCAGTTACTCGAAAGTCCTCTACGAGCAGTACTTC.